A selection of T cell receptor beta chains follows, all from one sample in a study of Graves' ophthalmopathy and Graves' hyperthyroidism. From the multiplex PCR reads, TCRdb called clonotypes with MiXCR, one entry per CDR3 protein. The profile shows 900,000 to 1,200,000 distinct CDR3 sequences, about 35% of them singletons. The sequencing sample was made of peripheral blood or thyroid tissue (not recorded which). The receptors stem from an adult man with Graves' hyperthyroidism. CDR3s include the opening cysteine and the closing phenylalanine or tryptophan. Fields, in order: J gene, clone size, V gene, D gene, CDR3 DNA, CDR3 protein. A D gene is named only where the DNA matches it firmly. Size is stated for part of the rows, as once, few or many counts, or as a class when the clone is expanded.

J: TRBJ1-6; size: -; V: TRBV25-1; D: TRBD1; DNA: TGTGCCAGCAGTGATTCCCGGACAGGGTACTATTCACCCCTCCACTTT; CDR3: CASSDSRTGYYSPLHF
J: TRBJ1-1; size: -; V: TRBV15; D: -; DNA: TGTGCCACCAGCAGAGACCCGGGGGGTTCGGGGGCCACTGAAGCTTTCTTT; CDR3: CATSRDPGGSGATEAFF
J: TRBJ1-2; size: many; V: TRBV11-2; D: TRBD1; DNA: TGTGCCAGCAGGTTGACAGGGGAGAATGGCTACACCTTC; CDR3: CASRLTGENGYTF
J: TRBJ2-7; size: many; V: TRBV20-1; D: -; DNA: TGCAGTGCTAGACCCGGCCGGAGTACCTACGAGCAGTACTTC; CDR3: CSARPGRSTYEQYF
J: TRBJ2-3; size: few; V: TRBV5-1; D: -; DNA: TGTGCCAGCAGCTTAGGGGAGGCGGATACGCAGTATTTT; CDR3: CASSLGEADTQYF
J: TRBJ2-7; size: -; V: TRBV5-4; D: TRBD1; DNA: TGTGCCAGCAGCTTGGCCGGGACAGGGGGCTCGGTCTACGAGCAGTACTTC; CDR3: CASSLAGTGGSVYEQYF
J: TRBJ2-6; size: -; V: TRBV24-1; D: TRBD1; DNA: TGTGCCACCGGTGGTGTGACAGGGGTTGCTGGGGCCGACGTCCTGACTTTC; CDR3: CATGGVTGVAGADVLTF
J: TRBJ1-1; size: -; V: TRBV6-5; D: -; DNA: TGTGCCACTGGGGCCGAGAACACTGAAGCTTTCTTT; CDR3: CATGAENTEAFF
J: TRBJ2-2; size: -; V: TRBV10-3; D: -; DNA: TGTGCCATCAGTGAGTGCGACAGGAGGAACACCGGGGAGCTGTTTTTT; CDR3: CAISECDRRNTGELFF
J: TRBJ2-7; size: many; V: TRBV12-3/TRBV12-4; D: -; DNA: TGTGCCAGCAGTTTAACCGTCGGGGAGCAGTACTTC; CDR3: CASSLTVGEQYF